This T cell receptor (beta chain) was found in a study of sequential checkpoint blockade in melanoma. About the research overall: Randomization was 1:1 between first-line nivolumab→ipilimumab and ipilimumab→nivolumab. After both sequences, patients received maintenance nivolumab.

This CDR3 comprises 14 residues. Trimming stripped 3 bases from V and 2 bases from J, with 11 bases between. Germline values: CDR1 SNHLY, CDR2 FYNNEI. Clones were read by immunoSEQ multiplex PCR, and TCRdb kept only the in-frame ones, dropping some. This repertoire shows about 20,000 clones, around 77% found once; its top ten account for 21%. Treatment denoted: randomized to nivolumab then ipilimumab (arm A) or the reverse (arm B). No patient had prior DNA-damaging chemotherapy. PBMC sorting kept live CD3+CD8+ cells without CD19 or CD56. This material consisted of CD8+ T cells sorted from blood (inferred from file names), taken from a patient given nivolumab and ipilimumab in sequence. This clonotype originated in a human donor with melanoma. J is TRBJ2-7 and V is TRBV2; D is perhaps TRBD2 (6 bases). The CDR3 nucleotides read TGTGCCAGCAGTGAGAAGGAGGGGCCCTACGAGCAGTACTTC. The encoded protein is CASSEKEGPYEQYF.